The clone carrying this T cell receptor (beta chain) was observed many times. This sample is drawn from a study of T cells in Graves' hyperthyroidism and ophthalmopathy. Study-level information: Peripheral blood was drawn at first diagnosis, prior to all treatment.

The CDR3 regions of TCR beta were amplified from RNA transcripts. With the HTBI primer set, the TCR CDR3 went through a first round of RT-PCR. TCRdb used MiXCR to reprocess the multiplex PCR reads, holding one entry per CDR3 protein. The table lists about 400,000 distinct CDR3 sequences, approximately 13% of them singletons. Graves' hyperthyroidism qualified as stable when ophthalmopathy did not progress within 18 months. This CDR3 is built from 16 residues. Germline trimming cut 5 bases from V and 5 bases from J; bases unmatched to any gene: 13. The germline V gene has CDR1 DFQATT and CDR2 SNEGSKA (reference sequence).

Sample: blood. The chain uses TRBV20-1 and TRBJ2-5; 11 positions match TRBD1. The sequence derives from a young woman with Graves' hyperthyroidism. The DNA of the CDR3 is TGCAGTGCTTCTCGGACAGGGGGCCCCCTGGGTGAGACCCAGTACTTC. Its protein is CSASRTGGPLGETQYF.